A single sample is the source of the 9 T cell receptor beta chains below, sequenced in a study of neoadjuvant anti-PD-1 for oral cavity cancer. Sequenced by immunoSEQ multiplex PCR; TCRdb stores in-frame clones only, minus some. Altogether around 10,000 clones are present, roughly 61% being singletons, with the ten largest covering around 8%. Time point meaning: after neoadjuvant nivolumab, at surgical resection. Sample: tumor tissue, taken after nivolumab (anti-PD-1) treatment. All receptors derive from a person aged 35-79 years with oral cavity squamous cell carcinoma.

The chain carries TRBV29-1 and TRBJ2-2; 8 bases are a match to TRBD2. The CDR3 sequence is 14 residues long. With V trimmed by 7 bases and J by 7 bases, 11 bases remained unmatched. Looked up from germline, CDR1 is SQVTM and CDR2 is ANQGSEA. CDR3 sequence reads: CSGGSGIGVGELFF. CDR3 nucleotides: TGCAGCGGGGGTAGCGGGATAGGGGTCGGGGAGCTGTTTTTT.

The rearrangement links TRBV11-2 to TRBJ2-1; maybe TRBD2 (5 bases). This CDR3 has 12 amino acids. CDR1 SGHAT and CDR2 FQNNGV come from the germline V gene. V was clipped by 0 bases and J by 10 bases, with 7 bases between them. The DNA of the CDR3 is TGTGCCAGCAGCTTAGATTGGAGGGAGCAGTTCTTC. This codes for CASSLDWREQFF.

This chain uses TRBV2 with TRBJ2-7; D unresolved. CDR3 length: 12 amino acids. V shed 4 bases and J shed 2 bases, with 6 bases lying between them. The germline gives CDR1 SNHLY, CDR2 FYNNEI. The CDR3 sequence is CASSAGTYEQYF. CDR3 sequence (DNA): TGTGCCAGCAGTGCTGGAACCTACGAGCAGTACTTC.

The CDR3 coding sequence is TGCGCCAGCAGCTTAGAGGGTGGGAGATCCTACGAGCAGTACTTC. It encodes CASSLEGGRSYEQYF. The chain employs TRBV5-1 and TRBJ2-7; perhaps TRBD2 as D (5 bases). The CDR3 consists of 15 residues. Germline V gene lookup returns CDR1 SGHRS and CDR2 YFSETQ. V lost 2 bases and J 1 base, leaving 13 bases between the germline ends.

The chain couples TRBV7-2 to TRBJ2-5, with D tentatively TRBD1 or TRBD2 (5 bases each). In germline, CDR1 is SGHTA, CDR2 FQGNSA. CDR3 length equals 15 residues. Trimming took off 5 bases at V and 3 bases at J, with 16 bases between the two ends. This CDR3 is CASSPDGAREETQYF. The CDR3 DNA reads TGTGCCAGCAGCCCAGACGGGGCCCGGGAAGAGACCCAGTACTTC.

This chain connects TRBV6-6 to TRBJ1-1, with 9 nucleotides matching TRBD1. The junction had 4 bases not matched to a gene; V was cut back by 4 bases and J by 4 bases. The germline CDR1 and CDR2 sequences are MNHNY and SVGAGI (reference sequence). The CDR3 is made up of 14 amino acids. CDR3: CASSSQGASTEAFF. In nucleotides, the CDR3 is TGTGCCAGCAGTTCACAGGGGGCTAGCACTGAAGCTTTCTTT.

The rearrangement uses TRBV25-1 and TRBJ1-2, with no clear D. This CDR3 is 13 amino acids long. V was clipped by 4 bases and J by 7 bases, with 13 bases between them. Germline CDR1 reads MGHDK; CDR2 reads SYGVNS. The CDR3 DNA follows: TGTGCCAGCAGTGGGATTCTATTTGGTGGCTACACCTTC. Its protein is CASSGILFGGYTF.

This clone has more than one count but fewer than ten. CDR3 coding DNA: TGTGCCAGCAGCGTTGGGGGAGGGACTATACTACAATATGAGCAGTTCTTC. Encoded protein: CASSVGGGTILQYEQFF. This chain connects TRBV9 to TRBJ2-1, with 7 bases that match TRBD2. V was pared by 2 bases and J by 8 bases, with 16 bases of the junction left unmatched. The CDR3 contains 17 residues. Looked up from germline, CDR1 is SGDLS and CDR2 is YYNGEE. Full variable domain (remainder filled in from reference TRBV9 and TRBJ2-1): DSGVTQTPKHLITATGQRVTLRCSPRSGDLSVYWYQQSLDQGLQFLIQYYNGEERAKGNILERFSAQQFPDLHSELNLSSLELGDSALYFCASSVGGGTILQYEQFFGPGTRLTVL.

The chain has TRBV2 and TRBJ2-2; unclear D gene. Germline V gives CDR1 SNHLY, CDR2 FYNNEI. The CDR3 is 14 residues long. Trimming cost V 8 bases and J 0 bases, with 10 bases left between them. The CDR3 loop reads CASSRDTNTGELFF. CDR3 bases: TGTGCCAGCTCGCGAGATACGAACACCGGGGAGCTGTTTTTT.